This T cell receptor beta chain was identified in a study of CD8 T cells in Susac syndrome (dated by TCRdb to between 2018 and 2021). Study-wide context: Among the sequenced Susac syndrome patients, roughly six had clinically active disease and roughly 8 were in clinical remission. At the time of blood withdrawal, Susac syndrome patients were either therapy-naive, taking corticosteroids (with some also receiving IVIg), or on IVIg alone. Repertoire sequencing was used to test whether CD8+ T cell activation and differentiation in Susac syndrome was antigen driven. CD8+ T cell repertoire clonality was compared between fewer than 13 healthy donors, approximately 14 Susac syndrome patients and roughly 15 multiple sclerosis patients.

High-throughput TCR beta sequencing profiled peripheral blood CD8+ and CD4+ T cells from healthy donors, Susac syndrome patients and multiple sclerosis patients. Susac syndrome patients met recently defined diagnostic criteria for definite or probable disease. CD8+ TEMRA cells were enriched by FACS, while bulk CD8+ and CD4+ T cells were purified by magnetic negative isolation. Blood was drawn into EDTA tubes, processed within 24 hours, and PBMCs were isolated by density gradient centrifugation. PBMCs intended for TCR sequencing were frozen in liquid nitrogen and were later thawed in a 37 degrees C water bath. A purity of at least 90% was achieved for sorted or isolated CD4+, CD8+ and CD8+ TEMRA cells. Concerning this clonotype: Its binding antigen is unknown. Base qualities were left out, and no much larger clone turns up one base away.

Results and caveats for the whole study, not just this receptor: Susac syndrome CD8+ repertoires showed clonal expansion, highest in CD8+ TEMRA cells and greater in clinically active than remitting patients. The number of individuals in the TCR sequencing and HLA analysis was acknowledged as relatively small. In the total CD8+ and CD8+ TEMRA repertoires, 15 to 20 and five Susac-specific public clones, respectively, were identified.

RNA was extracted using the RNeasy kit, and roughly 0.5 to 1 ug of the RNA was reverse transcribed with random hexamers. TCR beta CDR3 regions were amplified with the immunoSEQ multiplex PCR assay covering 54 Vbeta and 13 Jbeta segments. PCR amplification bias was corrected by using a synthetic template baseline for primer optimization and computational correction. The original methods were these. Only productive sequences were kept, with reads annotated to V, D and J genes according to IMGT and analyzed in immunoSEQ Analyzer. Clonality was computed as one minus Shannon entropy normalized by log2 of the number of productive unique sequences. For each patient and control, public and private clones were evaluated among the 100 most prevalent clones. Clones were defined as Susac-specific if absent from the healthy and MS cohorts, from some 1,000 published viral clones and from other ImmuneACCESS disease sequences. TCRdb reworked the public reads: Q25 trimming with fastp, MiXCR clone assembly, productive beta chains retained. Each CDR3 protein gets just one entry, which takes the most common genes and DNA from the rows behind it. The V and J calls and clone size come from TCRdb's table, not from the authors' own analysis. This sample gives approximately 190,000 distinct CDR3 sequences in total; around 95% of them show up just once. The top ten clonotypes cover about 0.15% of the sample.

In the germline V gene (reference sequence), CDR1 corresponds to PRHDT and CDR2 to FYEKMQ. From the cysteine up to the phenylalanine, the CDR3 has a length of 12 residues. Left in the record is the CDR3 DNA by itself, 36 bases read in frame from the first base. V is shortened by 3 bases, J by 13 bases, and the region joining them spans 13 bases. The chain joins TRBV13 to TRBJ2-1; no D segment can be confidently identified. The sample comprised CD8+ T cells from PBMCs. This receptor was identified in a human donor with Susac syndrome. The CDR3 reads as follows: CASSLRPRNQFF. Here is the DNA: TGTGCCAGCAGCTTGCGACCCCGTAATCAGTTCTTC. The CDR3 plus the reference TRBV13 and TRBJ2-1 genes for the other parts give the full variable domain: AAGVIQSPRHLIKEKRETATLKCYPIPRHDTVYWYQQGPGQDPQFLISFYEKMQSDKGSIPDRFSAQQFSDYHSELNMSSLELGDSALYFCASSLRPRNQFFGPGTRLTVL.